This T cell receptor (beta chain) derives from a study of cytomegalovirus exposure and HLA in healthy donors. With 60 Vbeta and 13 Jbeta primers, the PCR was carried out. TCRdb's copy holds only in-frame clones and misses some; the assay was immunoSEQ multiplex PCR. The data hold under 150,000 clones, with around 10% observed a single time. Sequencing was done on a sample of PBMCs. This TCR was sampled from a woman aged 40 to 55 in good health and CMV-seropositive.

For the CDR3, the DNA is TGTGCCAGCACTGCGGGGGCCCAGACCCAGTACTTC. It is translated as CASTAGAQTQYF. The gene calls are TRBV6-5 and TRBJ2-5; possible D gene TRBD2, 7 bases. CDR1 and CDR2 (germline): MNHEY, SVGAGI. V shed 7 bases and J shed 6 bases, with 12 bases lying between them. The CDR3 runs to 12 residues.